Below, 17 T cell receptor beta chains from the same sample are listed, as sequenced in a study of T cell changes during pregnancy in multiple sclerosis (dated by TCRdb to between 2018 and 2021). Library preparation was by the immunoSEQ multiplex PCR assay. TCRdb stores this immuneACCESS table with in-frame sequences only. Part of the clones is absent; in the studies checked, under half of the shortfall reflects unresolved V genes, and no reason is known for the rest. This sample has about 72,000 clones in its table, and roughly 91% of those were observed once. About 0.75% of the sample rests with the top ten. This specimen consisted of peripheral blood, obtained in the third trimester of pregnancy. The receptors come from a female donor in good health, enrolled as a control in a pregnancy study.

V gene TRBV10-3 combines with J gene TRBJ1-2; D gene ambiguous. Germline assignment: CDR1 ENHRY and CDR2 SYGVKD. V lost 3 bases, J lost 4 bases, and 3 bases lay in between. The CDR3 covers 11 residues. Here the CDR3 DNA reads TGTGCCATCAGTGACGGCTATGGCTACACCTTC. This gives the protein CAISDGYGYTF.

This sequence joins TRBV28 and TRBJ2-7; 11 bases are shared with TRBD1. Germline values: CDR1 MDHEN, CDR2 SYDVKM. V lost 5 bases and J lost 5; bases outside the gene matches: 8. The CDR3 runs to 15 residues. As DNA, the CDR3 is TGTGCCAGCAGTCTCCCCGGGACAGGGGGAAACGAGCAGTACTTC. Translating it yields CASSLPGTGGNEQYF.

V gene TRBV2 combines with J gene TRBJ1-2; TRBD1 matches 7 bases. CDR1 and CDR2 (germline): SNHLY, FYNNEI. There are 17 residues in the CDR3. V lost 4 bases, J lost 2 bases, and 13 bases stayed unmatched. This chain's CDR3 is CASSAGGTEGRNYGYTF. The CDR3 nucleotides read TGTGCCAGCAGTGCGGGGGGGACAGAGGGAAGGAACTATGGCTACACCTTC. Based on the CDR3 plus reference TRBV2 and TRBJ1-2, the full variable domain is EPEVTQTPSHQVTQMGQEVILRCVPISNHLYFYWYRQILGQKVEFLVSFYNNEISEKSEIFDDQFSVERPDGSNFTLKIRSTKLEDSAMYFCASSAGGTEGRNYGYTFGSGTRLTVV.

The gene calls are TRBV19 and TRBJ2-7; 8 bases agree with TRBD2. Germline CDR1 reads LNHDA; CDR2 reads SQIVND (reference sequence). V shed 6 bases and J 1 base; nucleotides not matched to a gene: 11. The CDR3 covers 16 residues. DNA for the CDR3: TGTGCCAGTAGCCCTAGCGTGGCGGGGGGTTCCTACGAGCAGTACTTC. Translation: CASSPSVAGGSYEQYF.

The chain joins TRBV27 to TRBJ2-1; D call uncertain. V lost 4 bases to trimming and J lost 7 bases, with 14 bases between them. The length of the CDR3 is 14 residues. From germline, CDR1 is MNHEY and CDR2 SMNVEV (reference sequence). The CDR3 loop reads CASSYVPTGNEQFF. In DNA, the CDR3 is TGTGCCAGCAGTTACGTTCCGACTGGTAATGAGCAGTTCTTC.

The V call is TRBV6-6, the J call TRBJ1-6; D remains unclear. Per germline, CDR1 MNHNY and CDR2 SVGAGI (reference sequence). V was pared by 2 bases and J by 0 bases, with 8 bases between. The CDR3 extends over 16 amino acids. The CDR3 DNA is TGTGCCAGCAGTTACGAAGTGAGCTCCTATAATTCACCCCTCCACTTT. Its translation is CASSYEVSSYNSPLHF.

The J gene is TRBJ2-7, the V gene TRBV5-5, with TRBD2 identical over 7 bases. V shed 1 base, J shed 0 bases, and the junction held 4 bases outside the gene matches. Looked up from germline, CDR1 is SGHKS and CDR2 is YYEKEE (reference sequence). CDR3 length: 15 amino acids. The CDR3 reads CASSLLAVSSYEQYF. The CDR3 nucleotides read TGTGCCAGCAGCTTGCTAGCGGTCAGCTCCTACGAGCAGTACTTC.

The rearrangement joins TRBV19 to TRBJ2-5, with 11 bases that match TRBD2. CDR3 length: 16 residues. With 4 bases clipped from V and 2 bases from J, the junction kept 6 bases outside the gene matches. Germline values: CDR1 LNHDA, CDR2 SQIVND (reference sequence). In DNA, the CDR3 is TGTGCCAGTAGTACACTAGCGGGAGTAGGGCAAGAGACCCAGTACTTC. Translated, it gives CASSTLAGVGQETQYF.

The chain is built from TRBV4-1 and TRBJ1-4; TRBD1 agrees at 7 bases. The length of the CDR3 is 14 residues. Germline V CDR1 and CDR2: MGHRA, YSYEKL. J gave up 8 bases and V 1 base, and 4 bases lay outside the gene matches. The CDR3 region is CASSQVDRDEKLFF. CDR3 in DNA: TGCGCCAGCAGCCAAGTTGACAGGGACGAAAAACTGTTTTTT.

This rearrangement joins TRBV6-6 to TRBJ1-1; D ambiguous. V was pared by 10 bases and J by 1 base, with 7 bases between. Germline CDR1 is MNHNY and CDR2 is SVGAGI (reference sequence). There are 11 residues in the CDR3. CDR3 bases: TGTGCCATCACAAGGAACACTGAAGCTTTCTTT. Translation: CAITRNTEAFF.

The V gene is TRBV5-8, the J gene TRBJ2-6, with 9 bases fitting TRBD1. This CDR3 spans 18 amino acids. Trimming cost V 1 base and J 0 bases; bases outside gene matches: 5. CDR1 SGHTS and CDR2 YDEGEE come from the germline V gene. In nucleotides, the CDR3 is TGTGCCAGCAGCTTGTTCGGGACAGGGATCTCTGGGGCCAACGTCCTGACTTTC. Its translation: CASSLFGTGISGANVLTF.

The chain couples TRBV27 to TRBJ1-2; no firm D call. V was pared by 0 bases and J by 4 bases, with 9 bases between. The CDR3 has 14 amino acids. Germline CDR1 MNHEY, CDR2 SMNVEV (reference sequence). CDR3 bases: TGTGCCAGCAGTTTATCCAACAGCCCCTATGGCTACACCTTC. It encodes CASSLSNSPYGYTF.

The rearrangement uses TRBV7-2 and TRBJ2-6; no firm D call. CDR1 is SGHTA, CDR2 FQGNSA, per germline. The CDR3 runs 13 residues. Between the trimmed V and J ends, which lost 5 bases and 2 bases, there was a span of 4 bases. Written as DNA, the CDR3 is TGTGCCAGCAGCACACCTGGGGCCAACGTCCTGACTTTC. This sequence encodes CASSTPGANVLTF.

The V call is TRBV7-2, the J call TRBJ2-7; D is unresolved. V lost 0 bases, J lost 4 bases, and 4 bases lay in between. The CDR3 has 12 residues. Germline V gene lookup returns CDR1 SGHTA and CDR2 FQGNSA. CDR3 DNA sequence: TGTGCCAGCAGCTTAGCGAGGTACGAGCAGTACTTC. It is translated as CASSLARYEQYF.

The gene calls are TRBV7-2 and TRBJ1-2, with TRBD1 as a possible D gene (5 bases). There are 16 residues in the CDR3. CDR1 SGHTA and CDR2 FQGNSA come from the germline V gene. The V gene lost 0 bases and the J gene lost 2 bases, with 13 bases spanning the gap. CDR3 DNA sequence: TGTGCCAGCAGCTTAGCGGGGGGGGATTTCAACTATGGCTACACCTTC. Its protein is CASSLAGGDFNYGYTF.

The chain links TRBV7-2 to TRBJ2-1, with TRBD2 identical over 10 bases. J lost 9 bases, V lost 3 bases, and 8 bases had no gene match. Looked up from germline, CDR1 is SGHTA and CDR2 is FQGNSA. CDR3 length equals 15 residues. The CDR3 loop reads CASSLSGGAKGEQFF. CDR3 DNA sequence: TGTGCCAGCAGCTTGAGCGGGGGGGCCAAGGGTGAGCAGTTCTTC.

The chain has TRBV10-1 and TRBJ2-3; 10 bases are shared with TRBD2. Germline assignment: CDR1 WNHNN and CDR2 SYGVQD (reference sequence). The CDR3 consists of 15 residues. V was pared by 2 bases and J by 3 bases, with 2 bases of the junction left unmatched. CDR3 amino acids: CASSEGTSATDTQYF. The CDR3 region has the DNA TGCGCCAGCAGTGAGGGGACTAGCGCTACAGATACGCAGTATTTT.